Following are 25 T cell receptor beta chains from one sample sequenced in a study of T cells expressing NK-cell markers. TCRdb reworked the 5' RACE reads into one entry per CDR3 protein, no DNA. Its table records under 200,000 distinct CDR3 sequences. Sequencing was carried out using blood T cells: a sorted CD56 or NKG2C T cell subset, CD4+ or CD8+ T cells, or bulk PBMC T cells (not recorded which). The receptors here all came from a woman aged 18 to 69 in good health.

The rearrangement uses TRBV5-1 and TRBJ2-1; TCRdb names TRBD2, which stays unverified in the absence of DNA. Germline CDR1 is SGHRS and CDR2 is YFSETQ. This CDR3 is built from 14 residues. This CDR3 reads CASSSSPDGSEQFF.

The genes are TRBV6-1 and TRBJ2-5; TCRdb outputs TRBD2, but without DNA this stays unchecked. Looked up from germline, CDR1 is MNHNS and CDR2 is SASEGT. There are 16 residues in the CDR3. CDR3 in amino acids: CASSLSAGGPQETQYF.

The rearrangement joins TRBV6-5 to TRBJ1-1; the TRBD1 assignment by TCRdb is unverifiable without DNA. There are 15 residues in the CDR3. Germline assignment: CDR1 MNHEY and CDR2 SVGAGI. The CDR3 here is CASSYSGVGTGEAFF.

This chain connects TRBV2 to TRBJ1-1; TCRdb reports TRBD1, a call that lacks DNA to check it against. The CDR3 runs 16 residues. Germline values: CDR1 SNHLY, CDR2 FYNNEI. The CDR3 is CASSDQPGGGNTEAFF.

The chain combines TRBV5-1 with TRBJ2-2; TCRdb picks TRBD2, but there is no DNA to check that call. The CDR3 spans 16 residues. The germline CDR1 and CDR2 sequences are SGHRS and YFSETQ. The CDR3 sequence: CASSGTLAGGIGELFF.

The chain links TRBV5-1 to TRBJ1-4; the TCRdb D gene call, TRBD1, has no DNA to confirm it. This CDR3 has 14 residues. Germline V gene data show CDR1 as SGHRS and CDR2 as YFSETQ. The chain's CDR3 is CASSFGTGHEKLFF.

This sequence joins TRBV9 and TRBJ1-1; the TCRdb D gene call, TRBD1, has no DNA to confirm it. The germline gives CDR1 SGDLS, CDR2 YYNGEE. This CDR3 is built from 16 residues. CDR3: CASSRRQGERGTEAFF.

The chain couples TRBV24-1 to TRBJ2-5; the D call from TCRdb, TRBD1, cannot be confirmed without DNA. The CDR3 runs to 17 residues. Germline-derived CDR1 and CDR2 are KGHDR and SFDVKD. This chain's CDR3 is CATSDLQGFRGGETQYF.

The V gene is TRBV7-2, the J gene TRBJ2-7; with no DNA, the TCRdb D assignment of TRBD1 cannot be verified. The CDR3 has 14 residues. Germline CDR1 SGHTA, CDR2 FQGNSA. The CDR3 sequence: CASSFHQGSYEQYF.

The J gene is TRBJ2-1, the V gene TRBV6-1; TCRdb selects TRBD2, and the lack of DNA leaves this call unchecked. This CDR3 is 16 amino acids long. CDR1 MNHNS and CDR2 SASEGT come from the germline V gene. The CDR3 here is CASRGSGRASYNEQFF.

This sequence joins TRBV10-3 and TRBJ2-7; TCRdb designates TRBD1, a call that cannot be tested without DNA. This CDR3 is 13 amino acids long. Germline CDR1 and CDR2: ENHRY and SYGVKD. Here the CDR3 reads CAIRGDRSYEQYF.

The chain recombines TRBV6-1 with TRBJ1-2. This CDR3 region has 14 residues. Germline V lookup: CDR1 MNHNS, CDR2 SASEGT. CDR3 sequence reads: CASSKGTFLDGYTF.

The CDR3: CASSSRSARGNEQFF. V and J are TRBV11-3 and TRBJ2-1; the D call from TCRdb, TRBD1, cannot be confirmed without DNA. Germline assignment: CDR1 SGHNT and CDR2 YENEEA. This CDR3 has 15 residues.

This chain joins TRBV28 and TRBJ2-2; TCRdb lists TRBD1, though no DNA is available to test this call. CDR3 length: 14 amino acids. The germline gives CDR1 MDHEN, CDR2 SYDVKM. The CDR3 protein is CASRHSGATGELFF. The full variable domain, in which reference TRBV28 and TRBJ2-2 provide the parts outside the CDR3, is DVKVTQSSRYLVKRTGEKVFLECVQDMDHENMFWYRQDPGLGLRLIYFSYDVKMKEKGDIPEGYSVSREKKERFSLILESASTNQTSMYLCASRHSGATGELFFGEGSRLTVL.

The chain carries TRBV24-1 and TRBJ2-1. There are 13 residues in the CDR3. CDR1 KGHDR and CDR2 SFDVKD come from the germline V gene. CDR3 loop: CATSDRNLGEQFF.

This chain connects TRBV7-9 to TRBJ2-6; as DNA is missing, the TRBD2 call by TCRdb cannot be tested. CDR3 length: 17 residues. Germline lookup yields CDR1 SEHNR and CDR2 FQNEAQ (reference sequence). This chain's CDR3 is CASSLTSGGSGANVLTF.

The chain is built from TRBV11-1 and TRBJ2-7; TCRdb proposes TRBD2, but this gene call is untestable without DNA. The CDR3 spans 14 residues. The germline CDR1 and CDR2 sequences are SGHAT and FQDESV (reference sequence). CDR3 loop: CASSYSGGAVEQYF.

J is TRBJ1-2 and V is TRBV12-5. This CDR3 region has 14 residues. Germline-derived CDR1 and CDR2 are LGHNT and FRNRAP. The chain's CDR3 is CASGQRHYNYGYTF.

The CDR3 loop reads CASSTLSGSSYNEQFF. The V and J genes are TRBV12-3 or TRBV12-4 and TRBJ2-1; TCRdb designates TRBD2, a call that cannot be tested without DNA. CDR3 length: 16 residues.

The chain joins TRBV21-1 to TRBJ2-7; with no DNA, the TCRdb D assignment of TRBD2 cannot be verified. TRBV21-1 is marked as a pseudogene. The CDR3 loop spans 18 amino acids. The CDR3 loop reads CASSKVGREGSVSYEQYF.

CDR3 amino acids: CASSLERTSGVTNEQFF. This chain uses TRBV11-2 with TRBJ2-1; TCRdb selects TRBD2, and the lack of DNA leaves this call unchecked. The CDR3 sequence is 17 residues long. The germline gives CDR1 SGHAT, CDR2 FQNNGV.

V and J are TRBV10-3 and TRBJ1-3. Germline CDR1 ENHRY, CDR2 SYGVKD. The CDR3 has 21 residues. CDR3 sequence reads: CAISESLSPPQFSNSGNTIYF.

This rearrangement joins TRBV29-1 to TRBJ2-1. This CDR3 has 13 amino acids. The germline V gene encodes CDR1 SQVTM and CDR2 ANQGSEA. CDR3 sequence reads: CSVARGLYNEQFF.

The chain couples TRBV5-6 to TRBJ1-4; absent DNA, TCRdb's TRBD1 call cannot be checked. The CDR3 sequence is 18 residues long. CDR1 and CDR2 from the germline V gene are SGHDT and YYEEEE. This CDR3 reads CASSLAGTGSGANEKLFF.

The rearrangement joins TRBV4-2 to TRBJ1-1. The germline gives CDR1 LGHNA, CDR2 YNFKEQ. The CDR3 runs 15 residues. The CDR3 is CASSQDWAANTEAFF.